Below, 15 T cell receptor beta chains from the same sample are listed, as sequenced in a study of T cell responses to AZD1222 COVID-19 vaccine. Some clones are missing from TCRdb's copy, which holds only in-frame ones; the method was immunoSEQ multiplex PCR. This table holds under 200,000 clones, about 90% found once. The sequenced sample was peripheral blood, obtained on day 0 of AZD1222 vaccination. These receptor sequences come from an adult in good health.

V gene TRBV4-1 combines with J gene TRBJ1-1, with D unresolved. Trimming removed 2 bases at V and 4 bases at J, with 11 bases between. CDR3 length: 14 residues. CDR1 and CDR2 (germline): MGHRA, YSYEKL. The CDR3 nucleotides are TGCGCCAGCAGCCAAATTGGTGCGAGCACTGAAGCTTTCTTT. Amino acids: CASSQIGASTEAFF.

The chain has TRBV29-1 and TRBJ2-1; 9 nucleotides match TRBD2. The CDR3 runs to 16 residues. After removal of 2 bases from V and 4 bases from J, the junction contained 9 bases not matched to a gene. The germline V gene has CDR1 SQVTM and CDR2 ANQGSEA. The CDR3: CSVEMGGLAGYNEQFF. CDR3 in DNA: TGCAGCGTTGAAATGGGAGGGCTAGCGGGATACAATGAGCAGTTCTTC.

The chain employs TRBV6-5 and TRBJ1-6; possible D gene TRBD1, 5 bases. The germline V and J ends were trimmed by 0 bases and 8 bases, with 11 bases remaining between them. The CDR3 loop spans 15 amino acids. The germline CDR1 and CDR2 sequences are MNHEY and SVGAGI. The CDR3 sequence: CASSYSRRGDSPLHF. Here the CDR3 DNA reads TGTGCCAGCAGTTACTCGAGGAGGGGAGATTCACCCCTCCACTTT.

V usage is TRBV4-2 and J usage is TRBJ1-1; D not certain. Trimming pared 0 bases from V and 3 bases from J, leaving 5 bases between. The CDR3 sequence is 13 residues long. Germline loops: CDR1 LGHNA, CDR2 YNFKEQ. Here the CDR3 DNA reads TGTGCCAGCAGCCAAGATCCGGACACTGAAGCTTTCTTT. Amino acids: CASSQDPDTEAFF.

The table lists this clone with many counts. The chain couples TRBV9 to TRBJ2-1, with D possibly matching TRBD2 (5 bases). The V end lost 0 bases, the J end lost 7 bases, and 17 bases lay between the germline ends. CDR1 SGDLS and CDR2 YYNGEE come from the germline V gene. This CDR3 contains 16 residues. CDR3 sequence (DNA): TGTGCCAGCAGCGTAGGTGCGCGGGTTGGTTGGAATGAGCAGTTCTTC. Encoded protein: CASSVGARVGWNEQFF. The full variable domain, completed using reference TRBV9 and TRBJ2-1, is DSGVTQTPKHLITATGQRVTLRCSPRSGDLSVYWYQQSLDQGLQFLIQYYNGEERAKGNILERFSAQQFPDLHSELNLSSLELGDSALYFCASSVGARVGWNEQFFGPGTRLTVL.

The V gene is TRBV12-1, the J gene TRBJ2-7; the listed D gene, TRBD1, was not tested against the DNA. TRBV12-1 has pseudogene status. The CDR3 sequence is 13 residues long. In nucleotides, the CDR3 is TGTGCCAGCAGCTTTGCGCAGCAGGGCGAGCAGTACTTC. Its protein is CASSFAQQGEQYF.

In this sample, this clone turned up once. The V gene is TRBV9, the J gene TRBJ2-7, with 9 bases matching TRBD2. The CDR3 has 16 amino acids. J gave up 1 base and V 3 bases, and 8 bases lay outside the gene matches. Per germline, CDR1 SGDLS and CDR2 YYNGEE. The CDR3 DNA is TGTGCCAGCAGCGAGGGACCGAGCGGGGGGTCCTACGAGCAGTACTTC. It encodes CASSEGPSGGSYEQYF. Based on the CDR3 plus reference TRBV9 and TRBJ2-7, the full variable domain is DSGVTQTPKHLITATGQRVTLRCSPRSGDLSVYWYQQSLDQGLQFLIQYYNGEERAKGNILERFSAQQFPDLHSELNLSSLELGDSALYFCASSEGPSGGSYEQYFGPGTRLTVT.

This clone was found once. The chain combines TRBV7-6 with TRBJ1-5; D is undetermined. The germline V gene has CDR1 SGHVS and CDR2 FNYEAQ. The ends were cut back, 1 base at V and 7 bases at J, with 14 bases in the middle. There are 15 residues in the CDR3. CDR3 loop: CASSLGTVGLQPQHF. DNA of the CDR3: TGTGCCAGCAGCTTAGGGACCGTCGGTTTACAGCCCCAGCATTTT. The whole variable domain, filled in from reference TRBV7-6 and TRBJ1-5, reads GAGVSQSPRYKVTKRGQDVALRCDPISGHVSLYWYRQALGQGPEFLTYFNYEAQQDKSGLPNDRFSAERPEGSISTLTIQRTEQRDSAMYRCASSLGTVGLQPQHFGDGTRLSIL.

This clone was found a few times. The chain recombines TRBV3-1 (or the pseudogene TRBV3-2) with TRBJ2-2; TRBD2 agrees at 11 bases. This CDR3 has 21 residues. CDR1 is LGHDT and CDR2 is YNNKEL in the germline V gene (reference sequence). V lost 1 base, J lost 0 bases, and 13 bases stayed unmatched. CDR3 nucleotides: TGTGCCAGCAGCCAAGTTTGGGGGAGGACTAGCGGGCCTTCGAACACCGGGGAGCTGTTTTTT. It is translated as CASSQVWGRTSGPSNTGELFF.

This clone was found a few times. This chain connects TRBV2 to TRBJ1-2; TRBD1 matches 10 bases. Germline V gene data show CDR1 as SNHLY and CDR2 as FYNNEI. Trimming at V came to 6 bases and at J to 4 bases, leaving 5 bases not matched to a gene. The CDR3 runs 14 residues. The CDR3 loop is CASSGTGEGYGYTF. The CDR3 DNA is TGTGCCAGCAGCGGGACAGGGGAGGGCTATGGCTACACCTTC.

The chain combines TRBV12-3 or TRBV12-4 with TRBJ2-2; no clear D. The CDR3 is 13 amino acids. The ends were cut back, 3 bases at V and 3 bases at J, with 5 bases in the middle. The CDR3 nucleotides are TGTGCCAGCAGTTTCGCAGACACCGGGGAGCTGTTTTTT. It encodes CASSFADTGELFF.

The rearrangement joins TRBV28 to TRBJ1-2; perhaps TRBD1 as D (5 bases). The germline gives CDR1 MDHEN, CDR2 SYDVKM. V dropped 6 bases and J dropped 3 bases, with 17 bases sitting between them. CDR3 length equals 15 residues. The CDR3 DNA follows: TGTGCCAGCAGGCCCCCGGGACGGGGGGACTATGGCTACACCTTC. It is translated as CASRPPGRGDYGYTF.

The chain is built from TRBV6-6 and TRBJ2-1, with D tentatively TRBD1 or TRBD2 (5 bases each). The germline V gene has CDR1 MNHNY and CDR2 SVGAGI (reference sequence). CDR3 length: 16 amino acids. V was clipped by 6 bases and J by 0 bases, with 15 bases between them. The CDR3 sequence is CASSPGRLVSYNEQFF. Written as DNA, the CDR3 is TGTGCCAGCAGCCCGGGACGGCTTGTCTCCTACAATGAGCAGTTCTTC.

V is TRBV7-9 and J is TRBJ2-7, with 7 bases that match TRBD2. This CDR3 contains 15 residues. Trimming took 5 bases from V and 0 from J; bases not matched to a gene: 7. Germline V lookup: CDR1 SEHNR, CDR2 FQNEAQ (reference sequence). CDR3 sequence reads: CASSHTGGSSYEQYF. The CDR3 coding sequence is TGTGCCAGCAGCCACACGGGGGGTTCCTCCTACGAGCAGTACTTC.

V is TRBV15 and J is TRBJ1-2; TRBD1 matches 10 bases. Trimming took 5 bases from V and 7 from J; bases not matched to a gene: 7. CDR1 and CDR2 (germline): LNHNV, YYDKDF (reference sequence). The CDR3 extends over 14 amino acids. In nucleotides, the CDR3 is TGTGCCACCAGCTGGGGACAGGGGTGGGGTGGCTACACCTTC. It encodes CATSWGQGWGGYTF.